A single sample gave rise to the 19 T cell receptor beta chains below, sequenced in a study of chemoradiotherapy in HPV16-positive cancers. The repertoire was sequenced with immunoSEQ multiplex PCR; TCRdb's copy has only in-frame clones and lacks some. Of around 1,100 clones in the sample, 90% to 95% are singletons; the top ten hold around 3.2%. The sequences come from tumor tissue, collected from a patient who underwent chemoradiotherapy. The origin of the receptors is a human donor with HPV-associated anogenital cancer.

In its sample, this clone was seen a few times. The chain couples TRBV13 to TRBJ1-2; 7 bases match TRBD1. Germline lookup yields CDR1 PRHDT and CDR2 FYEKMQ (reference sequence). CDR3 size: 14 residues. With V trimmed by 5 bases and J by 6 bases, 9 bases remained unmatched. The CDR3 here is CASSQGGRKNGYTF. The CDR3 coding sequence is TGTGCCAGCAGCCAGGGGGGGCGAAAAAATGGCTACACCTTC.

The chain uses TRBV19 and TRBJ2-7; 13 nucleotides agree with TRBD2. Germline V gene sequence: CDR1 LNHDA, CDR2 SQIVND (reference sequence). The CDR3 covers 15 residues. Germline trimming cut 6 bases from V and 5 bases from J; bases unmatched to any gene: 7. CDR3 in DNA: TGTGCCAGTAGGCCACTAGCGGGAGGGCCTAACGAGCAGTACTTC. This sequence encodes CASRPLAGGPNEQYF.

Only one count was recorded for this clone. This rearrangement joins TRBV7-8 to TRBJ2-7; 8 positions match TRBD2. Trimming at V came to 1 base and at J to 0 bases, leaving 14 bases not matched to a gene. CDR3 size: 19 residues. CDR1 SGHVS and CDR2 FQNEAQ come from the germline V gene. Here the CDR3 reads CASSLEGRGSGGFSYEQYF. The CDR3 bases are TGTGCCAGCAGCTTAGAGGGCCGGGGAAGCGGGGGCTTCTCCTACGAGCAGTACTTC.

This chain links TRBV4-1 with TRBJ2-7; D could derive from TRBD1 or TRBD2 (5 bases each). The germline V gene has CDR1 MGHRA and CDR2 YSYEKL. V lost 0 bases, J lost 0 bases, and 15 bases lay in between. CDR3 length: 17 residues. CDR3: CASSQDHRGSISYEQYF. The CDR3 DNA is TGCGCCAGCAGCCAAGATCATCGGGGCTCGATCTCCTACGAGCAGTACTTC.

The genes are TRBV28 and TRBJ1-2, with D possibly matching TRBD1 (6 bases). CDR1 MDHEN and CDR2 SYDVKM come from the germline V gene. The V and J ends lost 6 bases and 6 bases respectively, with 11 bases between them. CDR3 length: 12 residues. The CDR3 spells CASSFQGNGYTF. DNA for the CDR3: TGTGCCAGCAGCTTCCAGGGGAATGGCTACACCTTC.

CDR3 residues: CASSWGRNTEAFF. Here the CDR3 DNA reads TGTGCCAGCAGCTGGGGGAGGAACACTGAAGCTTTCTTT. The chain links TRBV5-6 to TRBJ1-1; D is perhaps TRBD1 (5 bases). V lost 3 bases and J lost 1, with 7 bases in between. This CDR3 has 13 amino acids. Per germline, CDR1 SGHDT and CDR2 YYEEEE. Together with reference TRBV5-6 and TRBJ1-1, the CDR3 gives the full variable domain: DAGVTQSPTHLIKTRGQQVTLRCSPKSGHDTVSWYQQALGQGPQFIFQYYEEEERQRGNFPDRFSGHQFPNYSSELNVNALLLGDSALYLCASSWGRNTEAFFGQGTRLTVV.

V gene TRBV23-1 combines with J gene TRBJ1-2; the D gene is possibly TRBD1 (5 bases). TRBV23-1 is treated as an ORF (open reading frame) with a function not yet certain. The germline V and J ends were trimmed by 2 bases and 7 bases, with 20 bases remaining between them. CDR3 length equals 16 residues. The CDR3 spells CASSQPPSLGGCGYTF. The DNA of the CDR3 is TGCGCCAGCAGTCAACCCCCCTCCCTCGGGGGATGTGGCTACACCTTC.

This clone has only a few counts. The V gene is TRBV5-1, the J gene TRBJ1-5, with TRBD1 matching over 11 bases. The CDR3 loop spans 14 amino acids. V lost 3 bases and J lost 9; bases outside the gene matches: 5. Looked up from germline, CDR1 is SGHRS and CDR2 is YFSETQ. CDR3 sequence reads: CASSSGTGGPPQHF. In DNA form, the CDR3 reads TGCGCCAGCAGCTCCGGGACAGGGGGTCCGCCCCAGCATTTT.

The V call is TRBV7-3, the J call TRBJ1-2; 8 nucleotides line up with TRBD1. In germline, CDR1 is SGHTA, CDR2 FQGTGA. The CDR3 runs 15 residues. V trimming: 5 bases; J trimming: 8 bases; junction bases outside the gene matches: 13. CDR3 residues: CASSPLGQGSGGYTF. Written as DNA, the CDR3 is TGTGCCAGCAGCCCCCTAGGACAGGGCTCGGGGGGCTACACCTTC.

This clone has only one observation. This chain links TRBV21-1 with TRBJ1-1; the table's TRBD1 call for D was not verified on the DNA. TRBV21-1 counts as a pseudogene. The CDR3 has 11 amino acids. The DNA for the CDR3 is TGTGCCAGGGGGCGGCCCACTGAAGCTTTCTTT. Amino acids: CARGRPTEAFF.

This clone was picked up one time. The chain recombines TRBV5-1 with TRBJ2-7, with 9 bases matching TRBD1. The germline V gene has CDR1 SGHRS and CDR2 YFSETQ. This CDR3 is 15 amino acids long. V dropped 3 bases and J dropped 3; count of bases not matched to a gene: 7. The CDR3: CASSSTGTGIYEQYF. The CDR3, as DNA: TGCGCCAGCAGCTCAACCGGGACAGGGATCTACGAGCAGTACTTC.

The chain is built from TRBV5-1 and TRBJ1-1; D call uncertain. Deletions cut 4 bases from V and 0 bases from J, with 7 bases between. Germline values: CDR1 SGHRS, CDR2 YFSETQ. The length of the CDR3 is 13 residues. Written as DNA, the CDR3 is TGCGCCAGCAGCCCTGTAATGAACACTGAAGCTTTCTTT. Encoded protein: CASSPVMNTEAFF.

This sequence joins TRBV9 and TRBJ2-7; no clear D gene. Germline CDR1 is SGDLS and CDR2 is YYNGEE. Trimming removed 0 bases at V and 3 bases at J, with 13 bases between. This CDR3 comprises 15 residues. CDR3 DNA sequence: TGTGCCAGCAGCGTAGGGTTCGTAGGTAACTACGAGCAGTACTTC. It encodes CASSVGFVGNYEQYF.

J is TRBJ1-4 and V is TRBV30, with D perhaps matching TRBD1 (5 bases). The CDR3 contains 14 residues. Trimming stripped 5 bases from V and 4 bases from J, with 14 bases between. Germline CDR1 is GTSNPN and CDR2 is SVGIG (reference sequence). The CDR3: CAWGPGTINEKLFF. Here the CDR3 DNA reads TGTGCCTGGGGCCCCGGGACCATTAATGAAAAACTGTTTTTT.

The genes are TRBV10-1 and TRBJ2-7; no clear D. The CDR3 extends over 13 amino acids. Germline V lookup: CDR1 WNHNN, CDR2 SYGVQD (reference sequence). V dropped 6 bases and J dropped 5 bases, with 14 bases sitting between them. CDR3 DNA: TGCGCCAGCAGGAAGGAGCTGCCGGACGAGCAGTACTTC. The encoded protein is CASRKELPDEQYF.

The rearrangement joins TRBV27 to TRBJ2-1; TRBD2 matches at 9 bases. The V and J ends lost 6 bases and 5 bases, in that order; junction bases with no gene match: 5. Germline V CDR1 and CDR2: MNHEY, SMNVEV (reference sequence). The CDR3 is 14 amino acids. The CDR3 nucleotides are TGTGCCAGCAGGGCGGGAGGGGATCACAATGAGCAGTTCTTC. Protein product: CASRAGGDHNEQFF.

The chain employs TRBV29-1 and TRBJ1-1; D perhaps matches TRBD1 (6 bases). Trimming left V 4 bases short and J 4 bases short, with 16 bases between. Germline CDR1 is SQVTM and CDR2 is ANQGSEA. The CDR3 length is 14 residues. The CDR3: CSVVREGGGTEAFF. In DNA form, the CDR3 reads TGCAGCGTTGTCCGGGAGGGGGGTGGCACTGAAGCTTTCTTT.

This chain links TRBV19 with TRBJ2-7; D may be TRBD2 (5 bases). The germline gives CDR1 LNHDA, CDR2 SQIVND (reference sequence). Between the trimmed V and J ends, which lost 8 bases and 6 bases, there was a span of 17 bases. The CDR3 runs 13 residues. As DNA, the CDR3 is TGTGCCAGTGGCCATGTTTTGGCGGGCGAGCAGTACTTC. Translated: CASGHVLAGEQYF.

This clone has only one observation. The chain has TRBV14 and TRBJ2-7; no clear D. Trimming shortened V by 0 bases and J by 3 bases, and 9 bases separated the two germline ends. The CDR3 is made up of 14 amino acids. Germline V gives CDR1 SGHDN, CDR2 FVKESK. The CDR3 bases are TGTGCCAGCAGCCAAGATTCCGGGTACTACGAGCAGTACTTC. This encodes CASSQDSGYYEQYF.